Listed below are T cell receptor beta chains from one sample, sequenced in a study of regulatory T cells in long-lasting Graves disease. Each CDR3 protein is one row after TCRdb ran MiXCR on the multiplex PCR reads. The sample contains about 440,000 distinct CDR3 sequences, 16% of which appear only once. These sequences were also reported in another study, on T cells in Graves' hyperthyroidism and ophthalmopathy.

The sample consisted of peripheral blood mononuclear cells (PBMCs), taken at new diagnosis, from a patient treated with antithyroid drugs. The receptors come from a young woman with Graves disease. The conserved cysteine and the conserved F or W are not part of the CDR3 here. The size field is filled for only some rows; it gives once, few, many or a size class.

clone size: .; V gene: TRBV5-1; J gene: TRBJ1-5; CDR3 protein: ASATGEDRPQH
clone size: few; V gene: TRBV7-3; J gene: TRBJ1-1; CDR3 protein: ASSLTYDTNTEAF
clone size: many; V gene: TRBV20-1; J gene: TRBJ2-5; CDR3 protein: SALAGGPTKTQY
clone size: many; V gene: TRBV6-2/TRBV6-3; J gene: TRBJ2-7; CDR3 protein: ASSYSRGRDRAYEQY
clone size: few; V gene: TRBV30; J gene: TRBJ2-2; CDR3 protein: AWLYRGRNTGELF
clone size: many; V gene: TRBV30; J gene: TRBJ2-1; CDR3 protein: AWSVLGSEQF
clone size: many; V gene: TRBV28; J gene: TRBJ1-2; CDR3 protein: ASSLRGQGNYGYT
clone size: .; V gene: TRBV5-1; J gene: TRBJ2-1; CDR3 protein: ASSSTVGQF
clone size: many; V gene: TRBV28; J gene: TRBJ1-1; CDR3 protein: ASSLLFGGFMNTEAF
clone size: many; V gene: TRBV10-1; J gene: TRBJ2-1; CDR3 protein: ASSDEGEQF
clone size: many; V gene: TRBV7-9; J gene: TRBJ2-5; CDR3 protein: ASSLDQGRETQY
clone size: many; V gene: TRBV12-3/TRBV12-4; J gene: TRBJ2-5; CDR3 protein: ASSRASGSGETQY
clone size: few; V gene: TRBV29-1; J gene: TRBJ2-7; CDR3 protein: SVDGSGSYEQY
clone size: many; V gene: TRBV20-1; J gene: TRBJ2-2; CDR3 protein: SARRDSLGGELF
clone size: many; V gene: TRBV28; J gene: TRBJ2-7; CDR3 protein: ASSSTGDEQY
clone size: few; V gene: TRBV3-1; J gene: TRBJ2-7; CDR3 protein: ASKPAGLAGKEQY
clone size: many; V gene: TRBV28; J gene: TRBJ2-2; CDR3 protein: ASSLIAENTGELF
clone size: many; V gene: TRBV2; J gene: TRBJ1-6; CDR3 protein: ASSETRFTQSSYNSPLH
clone size: few; V gene: TRBV27; J gene: TRBJ2-6; CDR3 protein: ASSPPRLAGRGANVLT
clone size: many; V gene: TRBV5-6; J gene: TRBJ2-1; CDR3 protein: ASSLDDSYNEQF
clone size: few; V gene: TRBV7-9; J gene: TRBJ2-1; CDR3 protein: ASSFRGNTYNEQF
clone size: .; V gene: TRBV27; J gene: TRBJ2-3; CDR3 protein: ASSTWTDGDTQY
clone size: few; V gene: TRBV12-5; J gene: TRBJ2-1; CDR3 protein: ASGLVQGIYNEQF
clone size: many; V gene: TRBV27; J gene: TRBJ2-3; CDR3 protein: ASSPLVSGRLTSTDTQY
clone size: few; V gene: TRBV20-1; J gene: TRBJ2-2; CDR3 protein: SARDVTGLAGAGELF
clone size: .; V gene: TRBV20-1; J gene: TRBJ2-3; CDR3 protein: SARDLAGGTTDTQY
clone size: few; V gene: TRBV28; J gene: TRBJ1-2; CDR3 protein: ASSNRVRGYGYT
clone size: .; V gene: TRBV9; J gene: TRBJ2-5; CDR3 protein: ATWGDKRGLAASEETQY
clone size: .; V gene: TRBV2; J gene: TRBJ2-7; CDR3 protein: ASRLDWSSYEQY
clone size: many; V gene: TRBV29-1; J gene: TRBJ2-3; CDR3 protein: SVRGPGLGADTQY
clone size: few; V gene: TRBV28; J gene: TRBJ2-7; CDR3 protein: ASSSGDIRTYEQY
clone size: many; V gene: TRBV4-2; J gene: TRBJ2-7; CDR3 protein: ASSQDRIAAYEQY
clone size: .; V gene: TRBV28; J gene: TRBJ1-4; CDR3 protein: ASSFPGRGEKLF
clone size: .; V gene: TRBV7-9; J gene: TRBJ2-5; CDR3 protein: ASSFDLVKTQY
clone size: .; V gene: TRBV14; J gene: TRBJ2-1; CDR3 protein: ASSVAAGVDEQF